This T cell receptor (beta chain) was recorded in a study of blood T cell repertoires in COVID-19. This clone has a handful of counts. This CDR3 region has 16 residues. Trimming took off 3 bases at V and 1 base at J, with 13 bases between the two ends. Germline values: CDR1 SGHAT, CDR2 FQNNGV. Generated by immunoSEQ multiplex PCR, the TCRdb table keeps only in-frame clones and is missing some. Here the sample spans 220,000 or so clones, 70% to 90% being singletons. The source is a man aged 45-60 years who had recovered from COVID-19. This chain joins TRBV11-2 and TRBJ1-3; possibly TRBD1 for D (5 bases). The sample comprised peripheral blood. The CDR3 is CASSFLPSGSGNTIYF. As DNA, the CDR3 is TGTGCCAGCAGCTTCCTACCGTCAGGGTCTGGAAACACCATATATTTT.